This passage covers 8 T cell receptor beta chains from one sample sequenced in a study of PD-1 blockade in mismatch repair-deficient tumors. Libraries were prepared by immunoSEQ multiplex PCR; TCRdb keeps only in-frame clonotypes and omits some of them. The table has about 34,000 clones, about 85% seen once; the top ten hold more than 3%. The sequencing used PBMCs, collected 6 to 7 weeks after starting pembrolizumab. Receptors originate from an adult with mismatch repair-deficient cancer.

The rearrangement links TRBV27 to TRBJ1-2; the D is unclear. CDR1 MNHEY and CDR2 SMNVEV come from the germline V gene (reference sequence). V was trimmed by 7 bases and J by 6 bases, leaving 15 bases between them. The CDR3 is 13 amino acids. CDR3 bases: TGTGCCAGCAAAGGGAGTTCAACGAATGGCTACACCTTC. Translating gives CASKGSSTNGYTF.

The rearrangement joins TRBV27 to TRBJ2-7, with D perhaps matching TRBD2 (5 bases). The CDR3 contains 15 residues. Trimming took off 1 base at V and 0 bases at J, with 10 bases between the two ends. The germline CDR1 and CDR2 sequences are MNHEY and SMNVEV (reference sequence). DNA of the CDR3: TGTGCCAGCAGTTTATTAACTGGGAGCTCCTACGAGCAGTACTTC. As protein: CASSLLTGSSYEQYF.

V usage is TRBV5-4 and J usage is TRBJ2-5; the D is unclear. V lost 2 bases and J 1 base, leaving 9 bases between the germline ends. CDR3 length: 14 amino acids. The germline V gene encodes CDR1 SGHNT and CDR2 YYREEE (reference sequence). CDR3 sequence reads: CASSLISFQETQYF. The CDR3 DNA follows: TGTGCCAGCAGCTTAATCAGTTTCCAAGAGACCCAGTACTTC. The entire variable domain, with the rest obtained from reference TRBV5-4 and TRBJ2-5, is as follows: ETGVTQSPTHLIKTRGQQVTLRCSSQSGHNTVSWYQQALGQGPQFIFQYYREEENGRGNFPPRFSGLQFPNYSSELNVNALELDDSALYLCASSLISFQETQYFGPGTRLLVL.

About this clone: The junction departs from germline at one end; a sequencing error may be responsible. The chain's CDR3 is CASSSLAGQEAQYF. CDR3 bases: TGTGCCAGCTCCTCCCTAGCGGGCCAAGAGGCCCAGTACTTC. The V call is TRBV7-9, the J call TRBJ2-5, with 8 nucleotides matching TRBD2. The CDR3 totals 14 residues. The V gene's germline CDR1 is SEHNR and CDR2 FQNEAQ (reference sequence). Using reference TRBV7-9 and TRBJ2-5 for the parts outside the CDR3, the full variable domain is DTGVSQNPRHKITKRGQNVTFRCDPISEHNRLYWYRQTLGQGPEFLTYFQNEAQLEKSRLLSDRFSAERPKGSFSTLEIQRTEQGDSAMYLCASSSLAGQEAQYFGPGTRLLVL.

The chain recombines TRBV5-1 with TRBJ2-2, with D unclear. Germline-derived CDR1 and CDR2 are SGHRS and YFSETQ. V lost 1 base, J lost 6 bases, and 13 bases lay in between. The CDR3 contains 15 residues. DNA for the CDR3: TGCGCCAGCAGCTTGATCCCGCGATCTTCCGGGGAGCTGTTTTTT. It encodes CASSLIPRSSGELFF.

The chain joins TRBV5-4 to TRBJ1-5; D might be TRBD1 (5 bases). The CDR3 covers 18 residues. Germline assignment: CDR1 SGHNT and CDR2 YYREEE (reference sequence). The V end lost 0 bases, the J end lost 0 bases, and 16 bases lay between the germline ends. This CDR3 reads CASSLDGPPGYSNQPQHF. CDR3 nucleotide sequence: TGTGCCAGCAGCTTGGATGGACCCCCAGGGTATAGCAATCAGCCCCAGCATTTT.

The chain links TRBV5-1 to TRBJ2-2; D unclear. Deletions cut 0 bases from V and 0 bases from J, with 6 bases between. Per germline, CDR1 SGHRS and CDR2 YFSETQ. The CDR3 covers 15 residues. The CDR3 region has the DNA TGCGCCAGCAGCTTGGATGGAGCGAACACCGGGGAGCTGTTTTTT. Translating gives CASSLDGANTGELFF.

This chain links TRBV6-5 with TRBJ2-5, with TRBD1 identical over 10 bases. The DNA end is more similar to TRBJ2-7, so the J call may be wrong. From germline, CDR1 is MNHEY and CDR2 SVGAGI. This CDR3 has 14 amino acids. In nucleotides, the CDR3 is TGTGCCAGCAGCCCCCCGGGACAGGGGTACGAGCAGTACTTC. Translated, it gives CASSPPGQGYEQYF.